The T cell receptor (beta chain) described here comes from a study of Ad26.COV2.S vaccination and SARS-CoV-2 variants. Treatment described: some 19 received Ad26.COV2.S at low or high dose, single or two shots; five or six received placebo; per-sample allocation not given. The study sampled participants on day 63 after the first vaccine or placebo injection. TCRdb keeps only in-frame clones here, not all; method: immunoSEQ multiplex PCR. The table lists some 640,000 clones, roughly nine tenths of them singletons, with nearly 1.5% in the top ten. V gave up 1 base and J gave up 3 bases; unmatched junction bases: 3. The CDR3 is 14 residues long. Germline V CDR1 and CDR2: SGHAT, FQDESV (reference sequence).

This clonotype originated in a person between 18 and 60 years old who received the Ad26.COV2.S COVID-19 vaccine or a placebo. The input for sequencing was peripheral blood, taken in a trial of Ad26.COV2.S vaccine versus placebo. V and J are TRBV11-1 and TRBJ2-7, with 7 positions matching TRBD2. The CDR3: CASSLGEGIYEQYF. DNA of the CDR3: TGTGCCAGCAGCTTAGGGGAGGGGATCTACGAGCAGTACTTC.